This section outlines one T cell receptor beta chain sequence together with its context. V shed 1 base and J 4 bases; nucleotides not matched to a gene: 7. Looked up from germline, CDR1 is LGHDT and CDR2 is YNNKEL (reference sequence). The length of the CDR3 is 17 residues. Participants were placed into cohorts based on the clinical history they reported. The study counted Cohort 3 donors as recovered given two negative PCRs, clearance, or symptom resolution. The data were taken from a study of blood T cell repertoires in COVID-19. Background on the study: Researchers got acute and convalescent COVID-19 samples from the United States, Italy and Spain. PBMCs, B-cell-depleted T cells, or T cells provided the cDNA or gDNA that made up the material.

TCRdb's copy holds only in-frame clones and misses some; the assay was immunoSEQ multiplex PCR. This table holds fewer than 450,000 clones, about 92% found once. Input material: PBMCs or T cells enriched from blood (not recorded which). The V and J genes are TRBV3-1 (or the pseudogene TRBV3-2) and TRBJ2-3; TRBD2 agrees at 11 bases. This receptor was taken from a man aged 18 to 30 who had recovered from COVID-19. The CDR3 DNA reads TGTGCCAGCAGCCAAGGCGAGGATAGCGGGGGGGCAGATACGCAGTATTTT. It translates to CASSQGEDSGGADTQYF.